Listed here are 16 T cell receptor beta chains from one sample, sequenced in a study of cytomegalovirus exposure and HLA in healthy donors. PCR primers comprised 60 Vbeta and 13 Jbeta primers. The table came from immunoSEQ multiplex PCR; TCRdb's copy has only in-frame clones and leaves some out. This table has 160,000 or so clones, roughly three quarters appearing once. The sequenced material came from PBMCs. The receptors here all came from a man aged 18 to 29 in good health and CMV-seropositive.

V is TRBV5-1 and J is TRBJ2-5, with 7 bases matching TRBD1. The CDR3 is 13 residues long. Germline CDR1 SGHRS, CDR2 YFSETQ. V was pared by 5 bases and J by 5 bases, with 6 bases of the junction left unmatched. The CDR3 reads CASRYEGAETQYF. CDR3 in DNA: TGCGCCAGCAGGTACGAGGGGGCGGAGACCCAGTACTTC.

This chain links TRBV7-9 with TRBJ2-1, with D perhaps matching TRBD2 (7 bases). The CDR3 is 15 amino acids. Germline values: CDR1 SEHNR, CDR2 FQNEAQ (reference sequence). V lost 1 base and J 1 base, leaving 8 bases between the germline ends. CDR3 coding DNA: TGTGCCAGCAGCTTAGAGGGGGGGTCCTACAATGAGCAGTTCTTC. Its translation is CASSLEGGSYNEQFF.

The rearrangement joins TRBV15 to TRBJ2-2, with 14 bases lining up with TRBD2. The CDR3 sequence is 17 residues long. The germline CDR1 and CDR2 sequences are LNHNV and YYDKDF (reference sequence). After removal of 2 bases from V and 4 bases from J, the junction contained 3 bases not matched to a gene. The CDR3 is CATSRFGLAGGTGELFF. The CDR3 DNA sequence: TGTGCCACCAGCAGATTCGGACTAGCGGGGGGCACCGGGGAGCTGTTTTTT.

The chain's CDR3 is CASSSRTSGSLRQYV. In DNA, the CDR3 is TGTGCCAGCAGCTCGAGGACTAGCGGGAGTTTAAGGCAGTACGTC. The chain couples TRBV11-2 to TRBJ2-7, with TRBD2 matching over 13 bases. V trimming: 4 bases; J trimming: 9 bases; junction bases outside the gene matches: 9. CDR1 SGHAT and CDR2 FQNNGV come from the germline V gene. The CDR3 sequence is 15 residues long.

The rearrangement uses TRBV6-1 and TRBJ2-1, with 8 bases lining up with TRBD2. Per the germline V gene, CDR1 is MNHNS and CDR2 is SASEGT. V lost 5 bases to trimming and J lost 9 bases; unmatched junction nucleotides: 3. The CDR3 consists of 12 residues. CDR3 DNA sequence: TGTGCCAGCAGTTTCGGGGGGGGTGAGCAGTTCTTC. This sequence encodes CASSFGGGEQFF.

The chain links TRBV6-6 to TRBJ2-7; TRBD1 matches at 8 bases. Germline V lookup: CDR1 MNHNY, CDR2 SVGAGI (reference sequence). The CDR3 length is 16 residues. V gave up 7 bases and J gave up 6 bases; unmatched junction bases: 17. The CDR3 sequence is CASNTALGQATGEQYV. CDR3 bases: TGTGCCAGCAACACCGCCCTGGGACAGGCAACGGGCGAGCAGTACGTC.

This rearrangement joins TRBV2 to TRBJ2-7; weak D call: TRBD1 (5 bases). The CDR3 has 14 amino acids. Germline loops: CDR1 SNHLY, CDR2 FYNNEI. The V end lost 4 bases, the J end lost 2 bases, and 12 bases lay between the germline ends. The chain's CDR3 is CASSVIARAYEQYV. The CDR3, as DNA: TGTGCCAGCAGTGTTATTGCCAGGGCCTACGAGCAGTACGTC.

For this clone: Other DNA sequences in this sample translate to the same CDR3. The gene calls are TRBV11-3 and TRBJ2-1, with no clear D. CDR3 size: 13 residues. Trimming took 1 base from V and 4 from J, leaving 5 bases between them. CDR1 and CDR2 from the germline V gene are SGHNT and YENEEA. CDR3 protein: CASSLGQYNEQFF. CDR3 nucleotide sequence: TGTGCCAGCAGCTTAGGCCAGTACAATGAGCAGTTCTTC.

This sequence joins TRBV6-5 and TRBJ2-3, with 10 bases identical to TRBD2. The V gene's germline CDR1 is MNHEY and CDR2 SVGAGI. There are 15 residues in the CDR3. J was trimmed by 5 bases and V by 5 bases; bases with no gene match: 7. Here the CDR3 reads CASSRAGGQGDTQYF. CDR3 bases: TGTGCCAGCAGTCGAGCGGGAGGGCAGGGAGATACGCAGTATTTT.

The gene calls are TRBV14 and TRBJ2-2; possible D gene TRBD1, 6 bases. V was trimmed by 2 bases and J by 6 bases, leaving 16 bases between them. The CDR3 spans 16 residues. Germline values: CDR1 SGHDN, CDR2 FVKESK. The CDR3 DNA is TGTGCCAGCAGCCAATTCTCAGGGGTCCGGGCCGGGGAGCTGTTTTTT. Protein sequence: CASSQFSGVRAGELFF.

This clone came up once. The CDR3 DNA is TGTGCCAGCAGCCTCGGACTAGCGGGAGTCCGTGAGACCCAGTACTTC. Its translation: CASSLGLAGVRETQYF. This chain joins TRBV7-9 and TRBJ2-5; TRBD2 aligns across 13 bases. CDR1 is SEHNR, CDR2 FQNEAQ, per germline (reference sequence). CDR3 size: 16 residues. Trimming removed 5 bases from V and 5 bases from J; junction bases left unmatched: 8.

This clone showed up just a few times. V is TRBV23-1 and J is TRBJ2-6; a weak D match, TRBD1 (5 bases). TRBV23-1 is identified as an open reading frame with a role that is uncertain. V was cut by 2 bases and J by 0 bases, with 14 bases left in between. This CDR3 contains 18 residues. Here the CDR3 DNA reads TGCGCCAGCAGTCAAAGGGTAGGCAGGGACTCTGGGGCCAACGTCCTGACTTTC. Translating gives CASSQRVGRDSGANVLTF.

The rearrangement joins TRBV27 to TRBJ2-2; D may be TRBD1 (5 bases). Trimming removed 2 bases from V and 4 bases from J, with 8 bases in between. Germline values: CDR1 MNHEY, CDR2 SMNVEV (reference sequence). This CDR3 is built from 14 residues. CDR3 residues: CASSLGGATGELFF. The CDR3 region has the DNA TGTGCCAGCAGTTTAGGTGGGGCCACCGGGGAGCTGTTTTTT.

The chain has TRBV5-1 and TRBJ1-1, with D possibly TRBD1 on 6 matching bases. V was cut by 5 bases and J by 4 bases, with 24 bases left in between. The length of the CDR3 is 17 residues. Germline assignment: CDR1 SGHRS and CDR2 YFSETQ. DNA of the CDR3: TGCGCCAGCAGTCACAAGGGGACAACCTTGAGGAGCACTGAAGCTTTCTTT. This translates into CASSHKGTTLRSTEAFF.

V and J are TRBV5-1 and TRBJ1-1; D is ambiguous. Trimming took 4 bases from V and 1 from J, leaving 11 bases between them. The V gene's germline CDR1 is SGHRS and CDR2 YFSETQ. CDR3 length: 14 residues. The CDR3 DNA is TGCGCCAGCAGCGCCCGAGGCCCGAACACTGAAGCTTTCTTT. The encoded protein is CASSARGPNTEAFF.

This clone was picked up many times. The chain joins TRBV19 to TRBJ2-1; 11 bases line up with TRBD2. CDR3 length: 15 residues. From germline, CDR1 is LNHDA and CDR2 SQIVND (reference sequence). Unmatched junction bases numbered 9, after V lost 6 bases and J lost 8 bases. CDR3: CASRELAGVSYEQFF. DNA of the CDR3: TGTGCCAGTAGGGAACTAGCGGGAGTTAGTTATGAGCAGTTCTTC.